Detailed here is one T cell receptor (beta chain). Using immunoSEQ multiplex PCR, the repertoire was profiled, and TCRdb retains in-frame clones only, with some absent. The sample includes roughly 410,000 clones, around 87% of them seen just once. This sample is drawn from a study of blood T cell repertoires in COVID-19. V lost 9 bases, J lost 7 bases, and 21 bases lay in between. The CDR3 length is 15 residues. Germline CDR1 reads MNHNY; CDR2 reads SVGAGI (reference sequence). This chain connects TRBV6-6 to TRBJ1-4; TRBD1 might be the D (6 bases). Sequencing was done on a sample of peripheral blood. This receptor was identified in a woman aged 60-75 years with COVID-19, enrolled during active disease. CDR3 sequence reads: CASHRTTGSAEKLFF. The CDR3 DNA sequence: TGTGCCAGTCATAGAACAACAGGGTCGGCTGAAAAACTGTTTTTT.